This TCR beta chain was obtained from a study of T cells in Graves' hyperthyroidism and ophthalmopathy. Across the whole study: Peripheral blood was collected at initial diagnosis, before any treatment. Study-wide results and caveats: Patients with ophthalmopathy were separated from those with stable hyperthyroidism by a 13 V-J model. Researchers found most expanded thyroid clonotypes above 0.001 in blood as well.

It was RNA transcripts that yielded the amplified TCR beta CDR3 regions. Using the HTBI primer set, a first-round RT-PCR was run on the TCR CDR3. MiXCR was run by TCRdb on the multiplex PCR reads, yielding one entry per CDR3 protein. The table records approximately 560,000 distinct CDR3 sequences, less than 20% of them present only once. Exclusion of a patient resulted from uncontrolled infection, other autoimmune disease, pregnancy or lactation. Many counts were recorded for this clonotype. Its antigen is not identified. The sample taken for sequencing was blood. This clonotype originated in a woman in her twenties or thirties with Graves' hyperthyroidism.

CDR3 DNA: TGTGCCAGCAGCGGTGTGGGGCATGGCTACACCTTC. It encodes CASSGVGHGYTF. The genes are TRBV3-1 and TRBJ1-2; maybe TRBD1 (5 bases). The CDR3 is 12 residues long. CDR1 LGHDT and CDR2 YNNKEL come from the germline V gene (reference sequence). Trimming took 5 bases from V and 6 from J, leaving 10 bases between them.